A single sample is the source of the 13 T cell receptor beta chains below, sequenced in a study of shared clonotypes between healthy human individuals. The table came from immunoSEQ multiplex PCR; TCRdb's copy has only in-frame clones and leaves some out. Of roughly 1,100,000 clones in the sample, about 75% were seen once. The sample taken for sequencing was memory CD4+ T cells sorted from blood. This sample's subset: CD45RA-negative fraction. Receptor source: a young man in good health.

The V and J genes are TRBV29-1 and TRBJ2-3, with unresolved D. The V and J ends lost 3 bases and 2 bases respectively, with 9 bases between them. The CDR3 spans 13 residues. Looked up from germline, CDR1 is SQVTM and CDR2 is ANQGSEA. Here the CDR3 reads CSVDVGHTDTQYF. DNA of the CDR3: TGCAGCGTTGACGTCGGCCACACAGATACGCAGTATTTT.

The chain joins TRBV2 to TRBJ2-1, with D hard to call. Trimming took off 5 bases at V and 10 bases at J, with 12 bases between the two ends. Germline V gives CDR1 SNHLY, CDR2 FYNNEI. The CDR3 is 12 residues long. The CDR3 loop is CASSTDNPEQFF. CDR3 DNA sequence: TGTGCCAGCAGTACCGACAATCCCGAGCAGTTCTTC.

V and J are TRBV7-2 and TRBJ2-5; perhaps TRBD1 as D (6 bases). This CDR3 comprises 14 residues. Germline V gene lookup returns CDR1 SGHTA and CDR2 FQGNSA. The germline V and J ends were trimmed by 5 bases and 5 bases, with 15 bases remaining between them. DNA of the CDR3: TGTGCCAGCAGCCGATCAGGGGCGAAGGAGACCCAGTACTTC. Translation: CASSRSGAKETQYF.

The V and J genes are TRBV5-5 and TRBJ2-7; D could derive from TRBD1 or TRBD2 (6 bases each). CDR1 and CDR2 from the germline V gene are SGHKS and YYEKEE (reference sequence). V lost 2 bases and J lost 3, with 21 bases in between. This CDR3 region has 17 residues. The CDR3, as DNA: TGTGCCAGCAGCTTTGGGGGGCTGGACCCGAGGTACTACGAGCAGTACTTC. This sequence encodes CASSFGGLDPRYYEQYF. Full variable domain (remainder filled in from reference TRBV5-5 and TRBJ2-7): DAGVTQSPTHLIKTRGQQVTLRCSPISGHKSVSWYQQVLGQGPQFIFQYYEKEERGRGNFPDRFSARQFPNYSSELNVNALLLGDSALYLCASSFGGLDPRYYEQYFGPGTRLTVT.

CDR3 region: CASSSSTDSYEQYF. The CDR3 DNA sequence: TGTGCCAGCAGCTCCTCGACAGATTCCTACGAGCAGTACTTC. The chain combines TRBV7-3 with TRBJ2-7, with D possibly matching TRBD1 (5 bases). Germline-derived CDR1 and CDR2 are SGHTA and FQGTGA. The CDR3 totals 14 residues. V lost 4 bases and J 1 base, leaving 11 bases between the germline ends.

The chain employs TRBV6-1 and TRBJ1-3, with D unresolved. Trimming shortened V by 6 bases and J by 0 bases, and 9 bases separated the two germline ends. This CDR3 has 14 residues. Germline lookup yields CDR1 MNHNS and CDR2 SASEGT. CDR3 bases: TGTGCCAGCAGCCTGTCCGACTCTGGAAACACCATATATTTT. This sequence encodes CASSLSDSGNTIYF.

This clone was seen more than once but under ten times. The chain recombines TRBV10-3 with TRBJ2-3; no clear D. Trimming stripped 0 bases from V and 3 bases from J, with 10 bases between. This CDR3 has 15 residues. Germline CDR1 is ENHRY and CDR2 is SYGVKD. Written as DNA, the CDR3 is TGTGCCATCAGTGAGTCCCAAAGAACGACAGATACGCAGTATTTT. Amino acid sequence: CAISESQRTTDTQYF.

CDR3 region: CAWSVYGGTYEQYF. The CDR3 region has the DNA TGTGCCTGGAGTGTATATGGTGGGACCTACGAGCAGTACTTC. V and J are TRBV30 and TRBJ2-7; no reliable D call. Germline CDR1 is GTSNPN and CDR2 is SVGIG (reference sequence). This CDR3 has 14 amino acids. Trimming took 0 bases from V and 2 from J, leaving 11 bases between them.

This clone has only a few counts. V usage is TRBV21-1 and J usage is TRBJ1-2; the listed D gene, TRBD1, was not tested against the DNA. TRBV21-1 constitutes a pseudogene. This CDR3 contains 17 residues. The DNA for the CDR3 is TGTGCCAGCAGCAAAGTCGGACAGGGGAGATTCGGCTATGGCTACACCTTC. Translation: CASSKVGQGRFGYGYTF.

This clone occurred many times. An end of the junction does not agree with germline; a read error may underlie this. Here the CDR3 DNA reads TGTGCCAGCAGTGAAATGACAGCAAATAACTCACCCCTCCACTTT. This gives the protein CASSEMTANNSPLHF. J is TRBJ1-6 and V is TRBV6-1; a possible D gene is TRBD1 (5 bases). This CDR3 is 15 amino acids long. Looked up from germline, CDR1 is MNHNS and CDR2 is SASEGT.

The gene calls are TRBV10-3 and TRBJ1-5; 8 nucleotides line up with TRBD1. With 4 bases clipped from V and 0 bases from J, the junction kept 2 bases outside the gene matches. Germline V gene sequence: CDR1 ENHRY, CDR2 SYGVKD. CDR3 length equals 15 residues. This CDR3 reads CAISGTGNSNQPQHF. CDR3 DNA sequence: TGTGCCATCAGTGGGACAGGGAATAGCAATCAGCCCCAGCATTTT.

Notes on this clone: Other DNA variants within this sample encode the same CDR3. This chain connects TRBV27 to TRBJ1-2; no reliable D call. Between the trimmed V and J ends, which lost 0 bases and 4 bases, there was a span of 9 bases. Germline V lookup: CDR1 MNHEY, CDR2 SMNVEV (reference sequence). The CDR3 is 14 amino acids. The CDR3 region has the DNA TGTGCCAGCAGTTTATCAGGACGGGGCTATGGCTACACCTTC. Translating it yields CASSLSGRGYGYTF.

The chain joins TRBV30 to TRBJ1-1, with 7 bases lining up with TRBD1. The J segment lost 0 bases and the V segment lost 5 bases, leaving 9 bases of the junction unmatched. This CDR3 has 15 amino acids. CDR1 is GTSNPN and CDR2 is SVGIG in the germline V gene (reference sequence). CDR3 nucleotide sequence: TGTGCCTGGTTGGGGCCAGGGGGATTGAACACTGAAGCTTTCTTT. Amino acid sequence: CAWLGPGGLNTEAFF.